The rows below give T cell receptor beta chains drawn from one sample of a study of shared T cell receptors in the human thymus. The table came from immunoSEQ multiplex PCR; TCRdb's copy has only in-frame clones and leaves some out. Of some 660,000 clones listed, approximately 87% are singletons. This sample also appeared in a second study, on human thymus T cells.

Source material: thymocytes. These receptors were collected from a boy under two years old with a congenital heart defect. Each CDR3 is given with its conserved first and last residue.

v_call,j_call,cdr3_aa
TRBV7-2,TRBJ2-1,CASSLGTYNEQFF
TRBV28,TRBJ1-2,CASSSTLTNYGYTF
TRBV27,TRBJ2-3,CASSFTGGDRADTQYF
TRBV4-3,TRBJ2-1,CASSQDSDGLAADNEQFF
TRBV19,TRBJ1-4,CASSRHIATNEKLFF
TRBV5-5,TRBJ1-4,CASSFLAATNEKLFF
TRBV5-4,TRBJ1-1,CASSLVVRDRGSFGTEAFF
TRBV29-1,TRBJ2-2,CSVRTGTANTGELFF
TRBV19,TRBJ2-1,CASSMAEGWRASDEQFF
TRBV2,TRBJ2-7,CASSDGESYEQYF
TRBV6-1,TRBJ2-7,CASSGLAEVSYEQYF
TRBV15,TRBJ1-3,CATSSWRRGLTGNTIYF
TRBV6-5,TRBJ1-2,CASSPQDRLDYGYTF
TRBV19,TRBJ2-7,CATSDRGHEQYF
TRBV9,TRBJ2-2,CASTPRGTSGGKPNTGELFF
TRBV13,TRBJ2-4,CASSLAGGKNIQYF
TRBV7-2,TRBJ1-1,CASSHVAGRTSGVTEAFF
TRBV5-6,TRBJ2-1,CASSLAQREGDEQFF
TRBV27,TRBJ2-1,CASSLGTSAPNEQFF
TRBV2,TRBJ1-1,CASSAPWGSTEAFF
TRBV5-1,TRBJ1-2,CASSLPPTTGERGRGYTF
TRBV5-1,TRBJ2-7,CASSLEGGPYEQYF
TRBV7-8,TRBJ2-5,CASSSLQETQYF
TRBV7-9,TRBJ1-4,CASSFKDHGGKLFF
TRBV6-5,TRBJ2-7,CASSPRLAGSYEQYF
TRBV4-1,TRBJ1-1,CASSDGLGRRNTEAFF
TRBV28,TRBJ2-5,CASSLSREGETQYF
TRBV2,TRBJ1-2,CASSIQGAVDGYTF
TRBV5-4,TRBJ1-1,CASSPGTGVNTEAFF
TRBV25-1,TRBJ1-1,CASSERDGQGGNTEAFF
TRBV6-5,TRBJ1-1,CASSTQGNTEAFF
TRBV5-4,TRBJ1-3,CASSLKGDAGNTIYF
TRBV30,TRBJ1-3,CAWSPLEDSGNTIYF
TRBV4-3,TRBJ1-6,CASSQDPPGQHNSPLHF
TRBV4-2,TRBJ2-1,CASSSPGDRDYNEQFF
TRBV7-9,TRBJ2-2,CASSLAWLRITGELFF
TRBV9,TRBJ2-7,CASSREGGSVRYEQYF
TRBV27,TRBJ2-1,CASSPPTSGSPITWEQFF
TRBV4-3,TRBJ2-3,CASSTSTSTDTQYF
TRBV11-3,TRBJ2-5,CASSKRQGAVETQYF
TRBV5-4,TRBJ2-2,CASSHGPGLKNTGELFF
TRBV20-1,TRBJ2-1,CSASWREEQFF
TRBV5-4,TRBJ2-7,CASSVRGQSNSAEYEQYF
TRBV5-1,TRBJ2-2,CASSWSAGVRGTGELFF
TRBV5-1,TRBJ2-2,CASSLWTSGRATGELFF
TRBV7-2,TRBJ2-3,CASRILPSTDTQYF
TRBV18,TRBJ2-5,CASSQSGRAGRTQYF
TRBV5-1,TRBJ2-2,CASSLSGLAGAATGELFF
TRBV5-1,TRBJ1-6,CASSSTRQGTHNSPLHF
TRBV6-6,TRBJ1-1,CASSYTKGARNTEAFF
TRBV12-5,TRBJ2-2,CASGLPSGTSSTGELFF
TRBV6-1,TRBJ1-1,CASSEVPRAVDRVNTEAFF
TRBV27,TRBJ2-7,CASRDRGNSYEQYF